Below, 27 T cell receptor beta chains from the same sample are listed, as sequenced in a study of CD8 T cells in ankylosing spondylitis (dated by TCRdb to the late 2010s). Library generation was performed with 5' RACE. Sequencing was performed on an Illumina HiSeq 2500. TCRdb itself trimmed the public reads at Q25 with fastp, ran MiXCR and retained productive beta chains. Duplicate CDR3 protein sequences are folded into a single record with the most common DNA and genes. This sample gives approximately 240,000 distinct CDR3 sequences in total; more than 20% of them show up just once. The top ten constitute 0.5% to 0.65% of the sample. Sequenced input: blood, either unsorted or a sorted T cell fraction (not recorded which). These TCRs come from a male donor with ankylosing spondylitis or in good health (not recorded which).

This clonotype was found many times. The V gene is TRBV4-1, the J gene TRBJ1-1, with D hard to call. The germline V gene has CDR1 MGHRA and CDR2 YSYEKL. This CDR3 has 14 residues. V was cut by 6 bases and J by 4 bases, with 15 bases left in between. CDR3 amino acids: CASRGPLVGTEAFF. The CDR3 DNA reads as TGCGCCAGCAGGGGCCCCCTGGTTGGCACTGAAGCTTTCTTT.

J is TRBJ1-1 and V is TRBV7-8; TRBD1 might be the D (5 bases). V was pared by 0 bases and J by 4 bases, with 15 bases between. The length of the CDR3 is 16 residues. Germline CDR1 and CDR2: SGHVS and FQNEAQ. CDR3 sequence reads: CASSLAPGGRGTEAFF. DNA for the CDR3: TGTGCCAGCAGCTTAGCACCGGGGGGGAGGGGCACTGAAGCTTTCTTT.

The sample holds many counts of this clonotype. The chain couples TRBV29-1 to TRBJ2-5, with a weak D call TRBD1 (5 bases). The CDR3 contains 12 residues. Looked up from germline, CDR1 is SQVTM and CDR2 is ANQGSEA. Trimming pared 8 bases from V and 5 bases from J, leaving 15 bases between. The CDR3 nucleotides read TGCAGCCTCCATCAGGGCAGTGAGACCCAGTACTTC. Translating gives CSLHQGSETQYF.

In this sample, this clonotype turned up once. The J gene is TRBJ1-1, the V gene TRBV12-3 or TRBV12-4, with no clear D. The V and J ends lost 3 bases and 4 bases respectively, with 9 bases between them. The CDR3 spans 13 residues. CDR3 in amino acids: CASSFARVTEAFF. In nucleotides, the CDR3 is TGTGCCAGCAGTTTTGCCCGGGTCACTGAAGCTTTCTTT.

This clonotype has just a few counts. The genes are TRBV10-3 and TRBJ2-6; no firm D call. This CDR3 is built from 13 residues. The ends were cut back, 11 bases at V and 4 bases at J, with 12 bases in the middle. Germline-derived CDR1 and CDR2 are ENHRY and SYGVKD. In DNA form, the CDR3 reads TGTGCCGCGAGACCTGACGGGGCCAACGTCCTGACTTTC. Amino acid sequence: CAARPDGANVLTF.

V and J are TRBV20-1 and TRBJ1-4; 7 bases fit TRBD1. After removal of 5 bases from V and 8 bases from J, the junction contained 8 bases not matched to a gene. Germline V gene sequence: CDR1 DFQATT, CDR2 SNEGSKA (reference sequence). This CDR3 comprises 13 residues. DNA of the CDR3: TGCAGTGCTGGCTCAGGGGGGCTCGAAAAACTGTTTTTT. It translates to CSAGSGGLEKLFF.

This clonotype has only a few counts. The CDR3 DNA reads as TGTGCCAGCAGCCAAGAAGAGGGTACACCCCTCCACTTT. Residues: CASSQEEGTPLHF. The gene calls are TRBV4-2 and TRBJ1-6; D unresolved. The V and J ends lost 0 bases and 11 bases respectively, with 8 bases between them. Germline V CDR1 and CDR2: LGHNA, YNFKEQ. This CDR3 has 13 amino acids.

This clonotype has more than one count but fewer than ten. This chain uses TRBV20-1 with TRBJ2-3, with 7 bases identical to TRBD2. With V trimmed by 3 bases and J by 2 bases, 8 bases remained unmatched. The CDR3 covers 15 residues. Germline V gene data show CDR1 as DFQATT and CDR2 as SNEGSKA (reference sequence). The CDR3 loop is CSASGGNKFTDTQYF. The CDR3 region has the DNA TGCAGTGCTAGCGGGGGGAATAAATTCACAGATACGCAGTATTTT.

This clonotype has only a few counts. The rearrangement joins TRBV20-1 to TRBJ1-5, with TRBD1 as a possible D gene (5 bases). The CDR3 runs to 15 residues. Deletions cut 5 bases from V and 4 bases from J, with 18 bases between. CDR1 DFQATT and CDR2 SNEGSKA come from the germline V gene (reference sequence). The CDR3: CSAPGTMKRNQPQHF. The CDR3 nucleotides are TGCAGTGCTCCCGGGACCATGAAGAGAAATCAGCCCCAGCATTTT.

This clonotype has a count of ten or more. This chain links TRBV7-8 with TRBJ2-2, with 7 nucleotides matching TRBD1. Per germline, CDR1 SGHVS and CDR2 FQNEAQ. The CDR3 is made up of 16 amino acids. Germline trimming cut 7 bases from V and 6 bases from J; bases unmatched to any gene: 14. CDR3 sequence (DNA): TGTGCCAGCACCCTCCTTCAGGGGGAGAATCCCGGGGAGCTGTTTTTT. Translated: CASTLLQGENPGELFF.

This clonotype was counted ten times or more. The chain recombines TRBV10-3 with TRBJ2-5; D may match TRBD1 or TRBD2 (5 bases each). Germline V CDR1 and CDR2: ENHRY, SYGVKD. Trimming shortened V by 2 bases and J by 2 bases, and 9 bases separated the two germline ends. The CDR3 spans 14 residues. The CDR3 is CAISEGGSQETQYF. The CDR3 bases are TGTGCCATCAGTGAGGGGGGTTCACAAGAGACCCAGTACTTC.

This rearrangement joins TRBV9 to TRBJ1-1; a possible D gene is TRBD1 (6 bases). This CDR3 is 14 amino acids long. Trimming took off 0 bases at V and 7 bases at J, with 13 bases between the two ends. The V gene's germline CDR1 is SGDLS and CDR2 YYNGEE. CDR3 in DNA: TGTGCCAGCAGCGTAGAACAGGGTTACGGTGAAGCTTTCTTT. Its translation: CASSVEQGYGEAFF.

This clonotype was observed at least ten times. The rearrangement joins TRBV12-3 or TRBV12-4 to TRBJ1-1; 8 bases line up with TRBD1. The CDR3 runs to 15 residues. The V gene end was trimmed by 6 bases and the J gene end by 0 bases; junction bases not matched to a gene: 6. This CDR3 reads CASSLRDRLNTEAFF. CDR3 nucleotide sequence: TGTGCCAGCAGCCTCCGGGACAGGTTGAACACTGAAGCTTTCTTT.

The genes are TRBV7-3 and TRBJ2-7, with TRBD1 matching 11 bases. V lost 5 bases to trimming and J lost 5 bases; unmatched junction nucleotides: 5. Germline CDR1 and CDR2: SGHTA and FQGTGA. The CDR3 contains 14 residues. The CDR3 DNA reads TGTGCCAGCAGCCCCGGGACAGGGGGGGACGAGCAGTACTTC. Encoded protein: CASSPGTGGDEQYF.

This clonotype was seen more than once but under ten times. The chain employs TRBV20-1 and TRBJ1-2; D not resolved. The CDR3 runs 13 residues. CDR1 DFQATT and CDR2 SNEGSKA come from the germline V gene (reference sequence). The V end lost 3 bases, the J end lost 7 bases, and 15 bases lay between the germline ends. DNA for the CDR3: TGCAGTGCTAGGGACGACAAGACCACTGGCTACACCTTC. It is translated as CSARDDKTTGYTF.

J is TRBJ2-1 and V is TRBV2; 10 bases agree with TRBD2. Germline CDR1 and CDR2: SNHLY and FYNNEI. V lost 7 bases and J lost 2; bases outside the gene matches: 5. The CDR3 contains 15 residues. The CDR3 DNA reads TGTGCCAGCAACGAAGCGGGGGGGCCCTACAATGAGCAGTTCTTC. Protein: CASNEAGGPYNEQFF.

Notes on this clonotype: Since a much larger clone is just one base distant, this may be a read error. The chain recombines TRBV20-1 with TRBJ1-2; D call uncertain. This CDR3 is 12 amino acids long. The V end lost 3 bases, the J end lost 4 bases, and 9 bases lay between the germline ends. Germline CDR1 DFQATT, CDR2 SNEGSKA (reference sequence). The CDR3 DNA follows: TGCAGTGCTAGTCCGGGGTCCTATGGCTACACCTTC. Protein product: CSASPGSYGYTF.

This clonotype was observed many times. V usage is TRBV20-1 and J usage is TRBJ1-2; TRBD1 matches 9 bases. Germline CDR1 and CDR2: DFQATT and SNEGSKA (reference sequence). The CDR3 is 12 amino acids. Trimming at V came to 6 bases and at J to 2 bases, leaving 1 base not matched to a gene. CDR3 loop: CSAGQGNYGYTF. CDR3 DNA: TGCAGTGCCGGACAGGGGAACTATGGCTACACCTTC.

V and J are TRBV4-1 and TRBJ2-2; a weak D match, TRBD2 (6 bases). The CDR3 consists of 12 residues. Germline values: CDR1 MGHRA, CDR2 YSYEKL. The V end was cut by 5 bases, the J end by 6 bases, with 7 bases between. The CDR3 DNA reads as TGCGCCAGCAGCATAGCGGCCGGGGAGCTGTTTTTT. This translates into CASSIAAGELFF.

This clonotype was detected ten times or more. The chain carries TRBV20-1 and TRBJ2-7; the D gene is possibly TRBD2 (5 bases). Trimming removed 3 bases from V and 4 bases from J, with 13 bases in between. Germline CDR1 and CDR2: DFQATT and SNEGSKA (reference sequence). The CDR3 length is 13 residues. In nucleotides, the CDR3 is TGCAGTGCTAGTAATCCCCCGGGATACGAGCAGTACTTC. The encoded protein is CSASNPPGYEQYF.

This clonotype was observed a few times. CDR3 sequence: CASRLQGSYEQYF. The DNA of the CDR3 is TGTGCCAGCAGATTACAGGGCTCCTACGAGCAGTACTTC. The rearrangement links TRBV12-3 or TRBV12-4 to TRBJ2-7; D is perhaps TRBD1 (6 bases). Trimming took 6 bases from V and 0 from J, leaving 9 bases between them. CDR3 length equals 13 residues.

This clonotype was counted at least ten times. The rearrangement joins TRBV25-1 to TRBJ2-1, with D possibly being TRBD1 or TRBD2 (6 bases each). CDR1 is MGHDK, CDR2 SYGVNS, per germline. This CDR3 comprises 12 residues. The V gene lost 10 bases and the J gene lost 3 bases, with 10 bases spanning the gap. Here the CDR3 DNA reads TGTGCCACCGGGGGCGTCTACAATGAGCAGTTCTTC. As protein: CATGGVYNEQFF.

This clonotype was picked up a small number of times. The chain joins TRBV12-3 or TRBV12-4 to TRBJ2-3, with 10 bases matching TRBD1. J gave up 1 base and V 5 bases, and 3 bases lay outside the gene matches. The CDR3 totals 15 residues. The CDR3 bases are TGTGCCAGCAGTGCCGGGACAGGGGGCACAGATACGCAGTATTTT. This sequence encodes CASSAGTGGTDTQYF.

The J gene is TRBJ1-1, the V gene TRBV20-1, with D maybe TRBD1 (6 bases). CDR1 is DFQATT and CDR2 is SNEGSKA in the germline V gene (reference sequence). Between the trimmed V and J ends, which lost 6 bases and 5 bases, there was a span of 16 bases. The CDR3 covers 13 residues. Here the CDR3 DNA reads TGCAGTGCCCCCCTGACAGGTGGGACTGAAGCTTTCTTT. It specifies CSAPLTGGTEAFF.

The chain joins TRBV6-1 to TRBJ2-1; maybe TRBD1 (5 bases). The CDR3 has 14 residues. Trimming shortened V by 5 bases and J by 6 bases, and 14 bases separated the two germline ends. Looked up from germline, CDR1 is MNHNS and CDR2 is SASEGT. Here the CDR3 DNA reads TGTGCCAGCAGTCAGGACACAATCATCAATGAGCAGTTCTTC. Translated, it gives CASSQDTIINEQFF.

This clonotype came up a few times. V gene TRBV10-3 combines with J gene TRBJ2-3, with 8 positions matching TRBD2. V lost 4 bases, J lost 5 bases, and 14 bases stayed unmatched. The CDR3 is 17 amino acids. Germline values: CDR1 ENHRY, CDR2 SYGVKD. The CDR3 loop reads CAISVERGGRRGDTQYF. The CDR3 DNA sequence: TGTGCCATCAGTGTGGAACGGGGGGGCCGGAGGGGAGATACGCAGTATTTT.

The chain combines TRBV11-2 with TRBJ2-5, with 9 nucleotides matching TRBD1. V was pared by 1 base and J by 4 bases, with 4 bases of the junction left unmatched. CDR3 length: 15 amino acids. Per germline, CDR1 SGHAT and CDR2 FQNNGV. Here the CDR3 reads CASSLGQGGRETQYF. In DNA form, the CDR3 reads TGTGCCAGCAGCTTAGGACAGGGGGGAAGAGAGACCCAGTACTTC.